One sample yielded the 24 T cell receptor beta chains listed below, sequenced in a study of cytotoxic CD8 clonotypes in ibrutinib-treated CLL. Some clones are missing from TCRdb's copy, which holds only in-frame ones; the method was immunoSEQ multiplex PCR. The table has 130,000 or so clones, about 72% seen once. Sequenced material: PBMCs, taken after 12 months of ibrutinib treatment. The source is a human donor with chronic lymphocytic leukemia.

The CDR3 is CASSLSGVAYEQYF. The CDR3 nucleotides are TGCGCCAGCAGCTTGTCAGGGGTAGCCTACGAGCAGTACTTC. This chain links TRBV5-1 with TRBJ2-7; TRBD1 is a possible D gene (6 bases). This CDR3 contains 14 residues. The germline V gene has CDR1 SGHRS and CDR2 YFSETQ. Between the trimmed V and J ends, which lost 1 base and 2 bases, there was a span of 10 bases.

V gene TRBV6-6 combines with J gene TRBJ2-7, with 8 nucleotides matching TRBD1. Losses at the gene ends were 6 bases for V and 2 bases for J; bases not matched to a gene: 9. Germline V CDR1 and CDR2: MNHNY, SVGAGI (reference sequence). CDR3 size: 15 residues. The CDR3 loop is CASRSGTGGAYEQYF. The CDR3 DNA sequence: TGTGCCAGCAGGTCAGGGACAGGTGGGGCCTACGAGCAGTACTTC.

This chain uses TRBV19 with TRBJ1-3; TRBD1 might be the D (5 bases). The germline gives CDR1 LNHDA, CDR2 SQIVND (reference sequence). The CDR3 sequence is 14 residues long. V was trimmed by 8 bases and J by 0 bases, leaving 11 bases between them. The CDR3 sequence: CASSGQGSGNTIYF. CDR3 DNA sequence: TGTGCCAGTTCGGGTCAGGGCTCTGGAAACACCATATATTTT.

Concerning this clone: A much larger clone differs from this one at a single base, so this may be a read error. The V gene is TRBV25-1, the J gene TRBJ1-1; D is ambiguous. Germline values: CDR1 MGHDK, CDR2 SYGVNS. CDR3 length: 13 residues. The CDR3 nucleotides read TGTGCCGGCAGGCTGCTCGAGGGCACTGAAGCTTTCTTT. It is translated as CAGRLLEGTEAFF.

The rearrangement uses TRBV27 and TRBJ1-3; D might be TRBD1 (5 bases). CDR1 is MNHEY and CDR2 is SMNVEV in the germline V gene (reference sequence). The CDR3 extends over 16 amino acids. The V and J ends lost 4 bases and 0 bases respectively, with 13 bases between them. CDR3: CASSYPGGSSGNTIYF. CDR3 nucleotides: TGTGCCAGCAGTTACCCCGGGGGAAGCTCTGGAAACACCATATATTTT.

The V gene is TRBV11-3, the J gene TRBJ2-1; D is perhaps TRBD2 (6 bases). The V end was cut by 0 bases, the J end by 4 bases, with 13 bases between. Germline values: CDR1 SGHNT, CDR2 YENEEA. CDR3 size: 16 residues. CDR3 in DNA: TGTGCCAGCAGCTTAGATGGAAGGGGAGGATACAATGAGCAGTTCTTC. Translating gives CASSLDGRGGYNEQFF.

The chain combines TRBV7-9 with TRBJ2-7; D possibly corresponds to TRBD1 (5 bases). Germline V gene data show CDR1 as SEHNR and CDR2 as FQNEAQ (reference sequence). Trimming took 3 bases from V and 3 from J, leaving 15 bases between them. The CDR3 is made up of 15 amino acids. CDR3 protein: CASSFGSTVIYEQYF. In DNA, the CDR3 is TGTGCCAGCAGCTTTGGTTCGACAGTGATCTACGAGCAGTACTTC.

The J gene is TRBJ2-5, the V gene TRBV27, with TRBD2 as a possible D gene (6 bases). Per the germline V gene, CDR1 is MNHEY and CDR2 is SMNVEV (reference sequence). The CDR3 is 12 residues long. V lost 9 bases and J lost 5, with 13 bases in between. CDR3 amino acids: CASGGSGETQYF. CDR3 nucleotide sequence: TGTGCCAGTGGGGGGAGTGGCGAGACCCAGTACTTC.

Details on this clone: The junction differs from germline at one of its ends, possibly a read error. CDR3 in amino acids: CVSIQGRNGKLFF. CDR3 DNA sequence: TGTGTCAGCATACAGGGCAGGAATGGAAAACTGTTTTTT. The J gene is TRBJ1-4, the V gene TRBV6-1, with a possible D match to TRBD1 (6 bases). Germline-derived CDR1 and CDR2 are MNHNS and SASEGT. The CDR3 is made up of 13 amino acids.

This clone was observed a few times. The chain employs TRBV27 and TRBJ1-6, with D unclear. The CDR3 is made up of 12 amino acids. CDR1 MNHEY and CDR2 SMNVEV come from the germline V gene (reference sequence). V lost 3 bases and J 3 bases, leaving 0 bases between the germline ends. DNA of the CDR3: TGTGCCAGCAGTTTCTATAATTCACCCCTCCACTTT. Translating it yields CASSFYNSPLHF.

Worth noting for this clone: The germline gene is not matched at one end of the junction; a read error may be the cause. The rearrangement joins TRBV4-1 to TRBJ1-2; 7 nucleotides agree with TRBD1. Germline V gives CDR1 MGHRA, CDR2 YSYEKL. The CDR3 spans 14 residues. In DNA, the CDR3 is TGCGCCGGCAGCCAAGATAGGGACAGAATTAGCTACACCTTC. Its translation: CAGSQDRDRISYTF.

V is TRBV5-1 and J is TRBJ2-2; TRBD2 is a possible D gene (5 bases). This CDR3 spans 15 amino acids. The V end lost 0 bases, the J end lost 4 bases, and 10 bases lay between the germline ends. Germline CDR1 and CDR2: SGHRS and YFSETQ. CDR3: CASSLGGRVTGELFF. CDR3 in DNA: TGCGCCAGCAGCTTGGGAGGGCGCGTCACCGGGGAGCTGTTTTTT.

This clone has a handful of counts. The chain employs TRBV25-1 and TRBJ2-2; D uncertain. Trimming stripped 1 base from V and 3 bases from J, with 9 bases between. The CDR3 runs to 15 residues. Germline CDR1 MGHDK, CDR2 SYGVNS. In nucleotides, the CDR3 is TGTGCCAGCAGTGAATTTGGCCGAGACACCGGGGAGCTGTTTTTT. Encoded protein: CASSEFGRDTGELFF.

This chain connects TRBV19 to TRBJ1-4; 9 positions match TRBD1. CDR1 LNHDA and CDR2 SQIVND come from the germline V gene (reference sequence). J lost 2 bases, V lost 4 bases, and 8 bases had no gene match. The CDR3 length is 17 residues. The CDR3 DNA reads TGTGCCAGTAGTACCGGACAGGGGAAGTTGACTAATGAAAAACTGTTTTTT. Translated: CASSTGQGKLTNEKLFF. Together with reference TRBV19 and TRBJ1-4, the CDR3 gives the full variable domain: DGGITQSPKYLFRKEGQNVTLSCEQNLNHDAMYWYRQDPGQGLRLIYYSQIVNDFQKGDIAEGYSVSREKKESFPLTVTSAQKNPTAFYLCASSTGQGKLTNEKLFFGSGTQLSVL.

The chain employs TRBV5-1 and TRBJ1-1; no reliable D call. The CDR3 sequence is 15 residues long. V gave up 0 bases and J gave up 1 base, with 10 bases separating them. Germline V gives CDR1 SGHRS, CDR2 YFSETQ. The CDR3 nucleotides read TGCGCCAGCAGCTTGGAGGCTCTAACGAACACTGAAGCTTTCTTT. Translating gives CASSLEALTNTEAFF.

The chain links TRBV4-1 to TRBJ2-7; D is perhaps TRBD2 (5 bases). V was trimmed by 4 bases and J by 6 bases, leaving 16 bases between them. Germline V lookup: CDR1 MGHRA, CDR2 YSYEKL. This CDR3 has 14 residues. The DNA for the CDR3 is TGCGCCAGCAGCCTTCTCGGGCCCGGAGGCGAGCAGTACTTC. Protein product: CASSLLGPGGEQYF.

This rearrangement joins TRBV5-1 to TRBJ1-6; 7 bases line up with TRBD1. The germline CDR1 and CDR2 sequences are SGHRS and YFSETQ. This CDR3 spans 14 amino acids. Trimming cost V 0 bases and J 10 bases; bases outside gene matches: 4. Here the CDR3 DNA reads TGCGCCAGCAGCTTGGCAGGGGGTGAATCACCCCTCCACTTT. Amino acids: CASSLAGGESPLHF.

On this clone: The junction shows a germline mismatch at one end, possibly a read error. V is TRBV7-7 and J is TRBJ2-5, with a tentative D call TRBD1 (6 bases). The CDR3 totals 13 residues. Germline loops: CDR1 SSHAT, CDR2 FNYEAQ (reference sequence). The CDR3 bases are TGTGCTAGCAGCTTAGGGGGTTGGGAGACCCAGTACTTC. Translation gives CASSLGGWETQYF.

V usage is TRBV10-3 and J usage is TRBJ1-3; D unclear. The CDR3 runs 16 residues. Trimming removed 9 bases from V and 0 bases from J, with 18 bases in between. Germline CDR1 is ENHRY and CDR2 is SYGVKD. DNA for the CDR3: TGTGCCATGGGTGCGGGGAATACCGTCTCTGGAAACACCATATATTTT. This gives the protein CAMGAGNTVSGNTIYF.

The V gene is TRBV5-1, the J gene TRBJ2-1; 9 positions match TRBD1. The J segment lost 4 bases and the V segment lost 4 bases, leaving 21 bases of the junction unmatched. Germline V CDR1 and CDR2: SGHRS, YFSETQ. There are 20 residues in the CDR3. The CDR3 nucleotides read TGCGCCAGCAGCCAAATTTCCCTGGAACCGGGACAGGGAAGGTACAATGAGCAGTTCTTC. Its protein is CASSQISLEPGQGRYNEQFF.

The rearrangement joins TRBV9 to TRBJ2-3; TRBD1 or TRBD2 may be the D gene (5 bases each). V lost 0 bases and J 6 bases, leaving 11 bases between the germline ends. Germline CDR1 and CDR2: SGDLS and YYNGEE. The CDR3 is 14 residues long. The CDR3 bases are TGTGCCAGCAGCGTAGCGGGACGCCCGGATACGCAGTATTTT. Translated, it gives CASSVAGRPDTQYF.

This clone was counted once. At one end the junction does not follow the germline gene, possibly because of a read error. V usage is TRBV4-1 and J usage is TRBJ2-7, with D possibly being TRBD2 (5 bases). This CDR3 spans 13 amino acids. CDR1 is MGHRA, CDR2 YSYEKL, per germline. The CDR3: CASSQDAGLPRGF. CDR3 bases: TGCGCCAGCAGCCAAGACGCGGGCCTGCCCCGTGGCTTC.

This sequence joins TRBV6-4 and TRBJ1-4; no firm D call. The CDR3 consists of 13 residues. In germline, CDR1 is MRHNA, CDR2 SNTAGT. Trimming took 6 bases from V and 1 from J, leaving 6 bases between them. The CDR3 DNA sequence: TGTGCCAGCAGCGAGGGAACTAATGAAAAACTGTTTTTT. Protein product: CASSEGTNEKLFF.

The chain carries TRBV7-9 and TRBJ2-2; D gene ambiguous. From germline, CDR1 is SEHNR and CDR2 FQNEAQ (reference sequence). This CDR3 contains 14 residues. V was clipped by 3 bases and J by 6 bases, with 11 bases between them. CDR3 sequence reads: CASSFWGLAGELFF. CDR3 DNA: TGTGCCAGCAGCTTCTGGGGATTGGCCGGGGAGCTGTTTTTT.